This TCR beta chain was documented in a study of T cell repertoires in cytomegalovirus infection. Across the whole study: Recently identified HLA-C-restricted and well-studied HLA-B-restricted CMV epitopes were used.

This clonotype was seen more than once but under ten times. Its antigen is as yet unknown. CDR3 length: 14 amino acids. V was clipped by 2 bases and J by 6 bases, with 13 bases between them. Germline CDR1 is MDHEN and CDR2 is SYDVKM. Each CDR3 protein gets one entry after TCRdb re-called the reads with MiXCR. The sample consists of under 300,000 distinct CDR3 sequences, roughly a fifth of them appearing once. Study-wide points: Dominating the ex vivo response were TCR beta clonotypes that were CMV-specific and HLA-C-restricted.

The chain links TRBV28 to TRBJ1-2; tentatively, D is TRBD1 (6 bases). The receptor comes from a human donor in good health (CMV status not recorded). Some clones in this sample may be carry-over from other donors' samples. The sequences come from cultured PBMCs, collected from culture after CMV antigen stimulation. The CDR3 region is CASSLTHGTNGYTF. The DNA for the CDR3 is TGTGCCAGCAGTTTAACCCACGGGACAAATGGCTACACCTTC.